Listed here is a single TCR beta chain. Its cognate antigen is unknown. An input of roughly 0.5 to 1 ug of RNA was subjected to reverse transcription using random hexamers. Amplification of the TCR beta CDR3 was carried out by immunoSEQ multiplex PCR, which spanned a total of 54 Vbeta and 13 Jbeta segments. TCRdb re-called the immunoSEQ multiplex PCR reads through MiXCR, storing one row per CDR3 protein. Here the sample spans 120,000 or so distinct CDR3 sequences, over 85% being singletons. Between the trimmed V and J ends, which lost 1 base and 0 bases, there was a span of 11 bases. CDR1 is LNHDA, CDR2 SQIVND, per germline (reference sequence). This CDR3 is built from 16 residues. The record originates from a study of CD8 T cells in Susac syndrome. General observations from the study: Within total CD8+ repertoires, 15 to 20 Susac-specific public clones were found, and within CD8+ TEMRA repertoires, five. The study admitted that it had a relatively small number of individuals in its TCR sequencing and HLA analysis.

CD8+ and CD4+ blood T cells underwent TCR beta sequencing. Sequencing was carried out using CD8+ T cells from PBMCs. The chain combines TRBV19 with TRBJ2-3; perhaps TRBD1 as D (6 bases). The receptor's source is a human donor with Susac syndrome. The DNA for the CDR3 is TGTGCCAGTAGTATAGTCGGACAGACCAGCACAGATACGCAGTATTTT. It translates to CASSIVGQTSTDTQYF.